These T cell receptor beta chains were read from a single sample in a study of high-grade serous ovarian cancer treatment subgroups. Sequencing was performed with immunoSEQ multiplex PCR; in TCRdb, only in-frame clones are kept and a portion is missing. The table has roughly 8,000 clones, just over 70% seen once. The source material was tumor tissue. The receptors originated from a human donor with high-grade serous ovarian cancer. Each CDR3 is given with its conserved first and last residue. Each record gives: clone size, D gene, J gene, V gene, CDR3 DNA, CDR3 protein. The D gene is left open where the match is weak. The size of a clone is reported for some rows only, either as once, few or many, or as a class for expanded clones.

clone size: .
D gene: .
J gene: TRBJ2-3
V gene: TRBV28
CDR3 DNA: TGTGCCAGCAGATTCCGGAGGATTACAGATACGCAGTATTTT
CDR3 protein: CASRFRRITDTQYF

clone size: .
D gene: TRBD1
J gene: TRBJ1-5
V gene: TRBV5-4
CDR3 DNA: TGTGCCAGCAGCCAGGGGGCGCAGCAGCCCCAGCATTTT
CDR3 protein: CASSQGAQQPQHF

clone size: .
D gene: .
J gene: TRBJ2-1
V gene: TRBV5-4
CDR3 DNA: TGTGCCAGCAGCTTGGCCGCTAGCGGAGGGGGGAATGAGCAGTTCTTC
CDR3 protein: CASSLAASGGGNEQFF

clone size: few
D gene: .
J gene: TRBJ2-7
V gene: TRBV7-9
CDR3 DNA: TGTGCCAGCAGCCGCGGATACGAGCAGTACTTC
CDR3 protein: CASSRGYEQYF

clone size: .
D gene: .
J gene: TRBJ2-2
V gene: TRBV7-2
CDR3 DNA: TGTGCCAGCAGCTTAGGGGCAGGGACCACCGGGGAGCTGTTTTTT
CDR3 protein: CASSLGAGTTGELFF

clone size: .
D gene: TRBD1
J gene: TRBJ2-5
V gene: TRBV27
CDR3 DNA: TGTGCCAGCAGTTTAGGACAGGGAAAAGAGACCCAGTACTTC
CDR3 protein: CASSLGQGKETQYF

clone size: .
D gene: TRBD2
J gene: TRBJ2-1
V gene: TRBV4-2
CDR3 DNA: TGTGCCAGCAGCGGGCGGGAGGGGGATGAGCAGTTCTTC
CDR3 protein: CASSGREGDEQFF

clone size: .
D gene: TRBD1
J gene: TRBJ1-2
V gene: TRBV7-3
CDR3 DNA: TGTGCCAGCAGCCCATCCGGGACAGGGTACTATGGCTACACCTTC
CDR3 protein: CASSPSGTGYYGYTF

clone size: .
D gene: TRBD2
J gene: TRBJ2-3
V gene: TRBV13
CDR3 DNA: TGTGCCAGCAGCTCTGCGGGAGAGAGGTACGCAGATACGCAGTATTTT
CDR3 protein: CASSSAGERYADTQYF

clone size: .
D gene: .
J gene: TRBJ1-1
V gene: TRBV27
CDR3 DNA: TGTGCCAGCAGTTTCGGCCCACCCGTAGGCCGGGGAAAGAGCACTGAAGCTTTCTTT
CDR3 protein: CASSFGPPVGRGKSTEAFF

clone size: .
D gene: TRBD1
J gene: TRBJ2-7
V gene: TRBV5-5
CDR3 DNA: TGTGCCAGCAGCCAGATGACAGGGGCTGGCGAGCAGTACTTC
CDR3 protein: CASSQMTGAGEQYF

clone size: .
D gene: .
J gene: TRBJ1-1
V gene: TRBV7-2
CDR3 DNA: TGTGCCAGCAGCTTGGGGTTCTCGAGGAACACTGAAGCTTTCTTT
CDR3 protein: CASSLGFSRNTEAFF

clone size: .
D gene: .
J gene: TRBJ2-7
V gene: TRBV15
CDR3 DNA: TGTGCCACCAGCAGAGATCTTAACCTAGTTAGCGAGCAGTACTTC
CDR3 protein: CATSRDLNLVSEQYF

clone size: .
D gene: .
J gene: TRBJ1-4
V gene: TRBV18
CDR3 DNA: TGTGCCAGCTCACGGCAGGGGCACGCTAATGAAAAACTGTTTTTT
CDR3 protein: CASSRQGHANEKLFF

clone size: .
D gene: .
J gene: TRBJ2-1
V gene: TRBV4-2
CDR3 DNA: TGTGCCAGCAGCCAAGAGTTCACTACCAATGAGCAGTTCTTC
CDR3 protein: CASSQEFTTNEQFF

clone size: .
D gene: .
J gene: TRBJ2-7
V gene: TRBV27
CDR3 DNA: TGTGCCAGCAGTAGCCTACTATCCTACGAGCAGTACTTC
CDR3 protein: CASSSLLSYEQYF